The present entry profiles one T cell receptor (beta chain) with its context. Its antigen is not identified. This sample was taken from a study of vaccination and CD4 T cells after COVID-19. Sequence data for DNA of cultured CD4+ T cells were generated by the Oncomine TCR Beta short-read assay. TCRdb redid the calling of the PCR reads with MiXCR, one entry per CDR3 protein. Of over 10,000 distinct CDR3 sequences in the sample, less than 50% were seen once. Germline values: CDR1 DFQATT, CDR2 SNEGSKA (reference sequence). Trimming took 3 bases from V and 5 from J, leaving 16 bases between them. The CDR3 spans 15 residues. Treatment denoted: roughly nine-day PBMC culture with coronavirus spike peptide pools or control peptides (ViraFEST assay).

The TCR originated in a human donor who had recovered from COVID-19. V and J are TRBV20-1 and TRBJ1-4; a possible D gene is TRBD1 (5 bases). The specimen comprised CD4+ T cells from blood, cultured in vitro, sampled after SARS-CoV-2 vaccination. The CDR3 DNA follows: TGCAGTGCTAGGTTAGGGGCAGGTACCAATGAAAAACTGTTTTTT. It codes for CSARLGAGTNEKLFF.